Below are 4 T cell receptor beta chains sequenced from a single sample in a study of STAT5B mutations in CD4+ large granular lymphocyte leukemia. Libraries were prepared by immunoSEQ multiplex PCR; TCRdb keeps only in-frame clonotypes and omits some of them. This table holds fewer than 35,000 clones, roughly 72% found once. Sample: CD4+ T cells from blood buffy coats. The source is a human donor in good health.

The chain uses TRBV9 and TRBJ1-2; D gene ambiguous. This CDR3 spans 15 amino acids. Germline assignment: CDR1 SGDLS and CDR2 YYNGEE. V was clipped by 2 bases and J by 4 bases, with 15 bases between them. DNA of the CDR3: TGTGCCAGCAGCGTGGACCCGGGTCCAGTCTATGGCTACACCTTC. This encodes CASSVDPGPVYGYTF. The variable domain in full, completed from reference TRBV9 and TRBJ1-2, reads DSGVTQTPKHLITATGQRVTLRCSPRSGDLSVYWYQQSLDQGLQFLIQYYNGEERAKGNILERFSAQQFPDLHSELNLSSLELGDSALYFCASSVDPGPVYGYTFGSGTRLTVV.

The chain combines TRBV5-1 with TRBJ1-4; TRBD1 matches at 7 bases. The J segment lost 5 bases and the V segment lost 0 bases, leaving 1 base of the junction unmatched. The CDR3 runs 14 residues. Germline V gene lookup returns CDR1 SGHRS and CDR2 YFSETQ. The CDR3 sequence is CASSLGQGNEKLFF. The CDR3 region has the DNA TGCGCCAGCAGCTTGGGACAGGGAAATGAAAAACTGTTTTTT.

This clone was found once. This chain joins TRBV30 and TRBJ2-5; no clear D gene. Trimming took 0 bases from V and 1 from J, leaving 6 bases between them. CDR3 size: 13 residues. Germline V CDR1 and CDR2: GTSNPN, SVGIG (reference sequence). The CDR3 DNA sequence: TGTGCCTGGAGTGTACTACTCCAAGAGACCCAGTACTTC. Amino acid sequence: CAWSVLLQETQYF.

The chain recombines TRBV2 with TRBJ1-2, with TRBD1 as a possible D gene (5 bases). CDR3 size: 14 residues. V gave up 1 base and J gave up 5 bases, with 11 bases separating them. CDR1 and CDR2 (germline): SNHLY, FYNNEI. The CDR3 region has the DNA TGTGCCAGCAGTGAAGTGGGGGGAACTTATGGCTACACCTTC. Protein sequence: CASSEVGGTYGYTF.